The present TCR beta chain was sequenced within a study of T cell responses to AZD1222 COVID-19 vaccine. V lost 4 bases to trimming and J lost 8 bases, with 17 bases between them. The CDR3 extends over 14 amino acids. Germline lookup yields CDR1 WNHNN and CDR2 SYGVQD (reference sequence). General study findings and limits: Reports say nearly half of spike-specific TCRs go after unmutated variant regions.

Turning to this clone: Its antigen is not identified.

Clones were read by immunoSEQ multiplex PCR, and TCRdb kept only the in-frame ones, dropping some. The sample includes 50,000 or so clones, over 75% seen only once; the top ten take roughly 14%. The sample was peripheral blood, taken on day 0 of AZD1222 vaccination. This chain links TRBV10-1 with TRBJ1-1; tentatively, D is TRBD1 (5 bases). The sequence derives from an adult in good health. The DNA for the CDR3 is TGCGCCAGCAGTGGGGGCTGGGGGTGTCGGGAAGCTTTCTTT. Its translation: CASSGGWGCREAFF.